The 10 T cell receptor beta chains presented below share a single source sample, sequenced in a study of glioma-infiltrating T cells. Amplification of TCR alpha and beta CDR3 regions from RNA used iRepertoire nested multiplex PCR. TCRdb recomputed calls from the multiplex PCR reads with MiXCR, one row per CDR3 protein. The table shows roughly 120,000 distinct CDR3 sequences, with roughly 24% occurring only once. Sequencing was done on a sample of glioma tissue, nonneoplastic brain tissue, or PBMCs (not recorded which). These receptors came from a human donor with low-grade glioma or glioblastoma, undergoing nonglioma brain surgery, or in good health (not recorded which).

This clonotype occurred many times. This chain links TRBV5-4 with TRBJ2-3; D gene ambiguous. The V end was cut by 4 bases, the J end by 2 bases, with 11 bases between. This CDR3 is 14 amino acids long. Germline V gene data show CDR1 as SGHNT and CDR2 as YYREEE (reference sequence). CDR3 bases: TGTGCCAGCAGCCCCCCGGGCTACACAGATACGCAGTATTTT. Amino acid sequence: CASSPPGYTDTQYF.

V and J are TRBV27 and TRBJ1-5; D possibly corresponds to TRBD1 (6 bases). The CDR3 totals 13 residues. Trimming took 9 bases from V and 7 from J, leaving 16 bases between them. CDR1 MNHEY and CDR2 SMNVEV come from the germline V gene (reference sequence). CDR3 sequence: CARRTGTSQPQHF. As DNA, the CDR3 is TGTGCCAGAAGGACCGGGACATCGCAGCCCCAGCATTTT.

In its sample, this clonotype was seen many times. The CDR3 protein is CASTPDFTDTQYF. The CDR3 DNA sequence: TGTGCCAGCACTCCGGACTTCACAGATACGCAGTATTTT. The chain carries TRBV12-3 or TRBV12-4 and TRBJ2-3; possibly TRBD2 for D (5 bases). V was clipped by 7 bases and J by 2 bases, with 10 bases between them. The CDR3 runs to 13 residues.

This clonotype was seen repeatedly, ten times or more. The genes are TRBV4-1 and TRBJ2-7; D perhaps matches TRBD1 (5 bases). This CDR3 has 14 residues. Germline V lookup: CDR1 MGHRA, CDR2 YSYEKL. V lost 3 bases and J lost 2, with 11 bases in between. CDR3: CASSHDSLTYEQYF. In DNA, the CDR3 is TGCGCCAGCAGCCACGACAGCCTGACCTACGAGCAGTACTTC.

About this clonotype: Being one base from a much bigger clone, this may be a read error. The CDR3 reads CATSRRTGTGTGTQYF. CDR3 nucleotide sequence: TGTGCCACCAGCAGGAGGACCGGGACAGGCACAGGTACGCAGTATTTT. This chain connects TRBV15 to TRBJ2-3; 8 bases match TRBD1. Germline CDR1 and CDR2: LNHNV and YYDKDF (reference sequence). CDR3 length: 16 amino acids.

This clonotype showed up many times. This chain uses TRBV20-1 with TRBJ2-1; D uncertain. Germline lookup yields CDR1 DFQATT and CDR2 SNEGSKA (reference sequence). The CDR3 totals 15 residues. Trimming removed 0 bases at V and 6 bases at J, with 15 bases between. The CDR3 protein is CSAREQPANLNEQFF. In DNA, the CDR3 is TGCAGTGCTAGAGAACAGCCGGCCAACCTCAATGAGCAGTTCTTC.

This clonotype was observed many times. The chain is built from TRBV28 and TRBJ2-7; D may be TRBD1 (6 bases). Trimming stripped 5 bases from V and 2 bases from J, with 13 bases between. The germline V gene encodes CDR1 MDHEN and CDR2 SYDVKM. CDR3 length: 14 amino acids. Written as DNA, the CDR3 is TGTGCCAGCAGTACCCTCCAGGGGCCCTACGAGCAGTACTTC. It translates to CASSTLQGPYEQYF.

In this sample, this clonotype turned up a few times. This chain connects TRBV2 to TRBJ2-7; 12 bases map to TRBD2. The germline V gene has CDR1 SNHLY and CDR2 FYNNEI. This CDR3 region has 15 residues. V lost 5 bases and J lost 2; bases outside the gene matches: 4. The CDR3 sequence: CASSSSGRAPYEQYF. DNA of the CDR3: TGTGCCAGCAGTTCTAGCGGGAGGGCCCCCTACGAGCAGTACTTC.

At least ten counts were recorded for this clonotype. The J gene is TRBJ2-3, the V gene TRBV7-8, with D unresolved. Trimming stripped 6 bases from V and 5 bases from J, with 6 bases between. This CDR3 has 11 residues. The V gene's germline CDR1 is SGHVS and CDR2 FQNEAQ. CDR3 DNA sequence: TGTGCCAGCAGGAGGTTAGATACGCAGTATTTT. Amino acids: CASRRLDTQYF.

This clonotype was recorded at least ten times. This chain connects TRBV28 to TRBJ2-5; no clear D gene. The CDR3 runs 12 residues. In germline, CDR1 is MDHEN, CDR2 SYDVKM. V was trimmed by 9 bases and J by 1 base, leaving 9 bases between them. CDR3 protein: CASAEVQETQYF. In DNA, the CDR3 is TGTGCCAGTGCCGAGGTCCAAGAGACCCAGTACTTC. Using reference TRBV28 and TRBJ2-5 for the parts outside the CDR3, the full variable domain is DVKVTQSSRYLVKRTGEKVFLECVQDMDHENMFWYRQDPGLGLRLIYFSYDVKMKEKGDIPEGYSVSREKKERFSLILESASTNQTSMYLCASAEVQETQYFGPGTRLLVL.